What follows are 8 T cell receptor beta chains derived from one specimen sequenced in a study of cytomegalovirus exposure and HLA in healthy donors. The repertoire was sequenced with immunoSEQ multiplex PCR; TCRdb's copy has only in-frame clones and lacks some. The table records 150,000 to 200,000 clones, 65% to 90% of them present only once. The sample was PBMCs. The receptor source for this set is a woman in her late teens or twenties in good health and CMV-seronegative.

CDR3 sequence (DNA): TGTGCCTGGGGACACCGTGCAACTAATGAAAAACTGTTTTTT. Translation: CAWGHRATNEKLFF. The V gene is TRBV30, the J gene TRBJ1-4; TRBD1 might be the D (5 bases). The CDR3 is 14 residues long. CDR1 and CDR2 (germline): GTSNPN, SVGIG (reference sequence). V dropped 5 bases and J dropped 0 bases, with 10 bases sitting between them.

Written as DNA, the CDR3 is TGTGCCAGCAGCGGGACAGGGAGGCTCTATGGCTACACCTTC. This gives the protein CASSGTGRLYGYTF. The chain recombines TRBV6-5 with TRBJ1-2; TRBD1 matches 9 bases. CDR3 length: 14 residues. CDR1 and CDR2 (germline): MNHEY, SVGAGI. V lost 6 bases, J lost 4 bases, and 6 bases stayed unmatched.

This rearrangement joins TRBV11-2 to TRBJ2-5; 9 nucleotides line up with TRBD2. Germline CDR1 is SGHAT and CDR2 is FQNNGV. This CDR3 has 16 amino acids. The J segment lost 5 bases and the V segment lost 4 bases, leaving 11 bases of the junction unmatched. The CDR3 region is CASSSADSGSTETQYF. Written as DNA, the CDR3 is TGTGCCAGCAGCTCAGCCGATAGCGGGAGTACGGAGACCCAGTACTTC.

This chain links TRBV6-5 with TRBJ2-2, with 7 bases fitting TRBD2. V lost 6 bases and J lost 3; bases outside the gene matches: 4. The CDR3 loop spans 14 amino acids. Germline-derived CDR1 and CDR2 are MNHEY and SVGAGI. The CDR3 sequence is CASSLGLHTGELFF. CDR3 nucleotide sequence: TGTGCCAGCAGCCTGGGACTACACACCGGGGAGCTGTTTTTT.

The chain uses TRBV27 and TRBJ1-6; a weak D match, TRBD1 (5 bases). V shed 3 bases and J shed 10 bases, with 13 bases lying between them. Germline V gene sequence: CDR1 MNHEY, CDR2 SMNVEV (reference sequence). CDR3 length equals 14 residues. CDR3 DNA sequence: TGTGCCAGCAGTTTTAGCAGGGCTGGGTCACCCCTCCACTTT. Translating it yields CASSFSRAGSPLHF.

The CDR3 DNA follows: TGTGCCATCAAGACTAGCTACGGGACCCAGTACTTC. Protein product: CAIKTSYGTQYF. The gene calls are TRBV2 and TRBJ2-5, with 7 bases aligning to TRBD2. Unmatched junction bases numbered 9, after V lost 10 bases and J lost 7 bases. The CDR3 spans 12 residues. Germline V gene sequence: CDR1 SNHLY, CDR2 FYNNEI.

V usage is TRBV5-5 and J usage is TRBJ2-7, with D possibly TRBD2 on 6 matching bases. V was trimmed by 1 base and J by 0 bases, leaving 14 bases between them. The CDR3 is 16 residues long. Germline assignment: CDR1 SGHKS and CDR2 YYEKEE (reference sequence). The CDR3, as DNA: TGTGCCAGCAGCTTGTCGGGGGTCGGAAGCTCCTACGAGCAGTACTTC. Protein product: CASSLSGVGSSYEQYF. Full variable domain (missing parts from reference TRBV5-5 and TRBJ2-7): DAGVTQSPTHLIKTRGQQVTLRCSPISGHKSVSWYQQVLGQGPQFIFQYYEKEERGRGNFPDRFSARQFPNYSSELNVNALLLGDSALYLCASSLSGVGSSYEQYFGPGTRLTVT.

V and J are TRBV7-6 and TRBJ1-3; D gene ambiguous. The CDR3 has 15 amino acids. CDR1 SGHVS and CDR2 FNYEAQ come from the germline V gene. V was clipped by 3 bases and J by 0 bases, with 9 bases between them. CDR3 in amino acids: CASSLGRYSGNTIYF. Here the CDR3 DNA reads TGTGCCAGCAGCTTGGGCCGGTACTCTGGAAACACCATATATTTT.